This is a list of T cell receptor beta chains from one sample in a study of blood T cell repertoires in COVID-19. The data were produced by immunoSEQ multiplex PCR, yet TCRdb's version contains in-frame clones alone and is incomplete. The sample includes over 250,000 clones, about 88% of them seen just once. Sequenced material: PBMCs or T cells enriched from blood (not recorded which). The receptors stem from a woman in her forties or fifties who had recovered from COVID-19. The CDR3 runs from the conserved cysteine through the conserved F or W. Each record gives: D gene, V gene, J gene, clone size, CDR3 protein, CDR3 DNA. The D gene is left open where the match is weak. Not all rows give a size; the values are once, few, many and, for expanded clones, a class.

TRBD1	TRBV5-8	TRBJ2-3	-	CASSRQGRSTDTQYF	TGTGCCAGCAGCAGACAGGGACGAAGCACAGATACGCAGTATTTT
-	TRBV5-4	TRBJ1-2	-	CASSNGRGEVDGYTF	TGTGCCAGCAGCAACGGGAGAGGGGAAGTGGATGGCTACACCTTC
TRBD1	TRBV24-1	TRBJ1-2	-	CATSDPADRGDYGYTF	TGTGCCACCAGTGATCCCGCTGACAGGGGAGACTATGGCTACACCTTC
-	TRBV28	TRBJ1-2	-	CASMPGWEYGYTF	TGTGCCAGCATGCCAGGGTGGGAATATGGCTACACCTTC
TRBD1	TRBV6-1	TRBJ1-5	-	CASSEVRDSLNQPQHF	TGTGCCAGCAGTGAAGTTCGGGACAGCCTAAATCAGCCCCAGCATTTT
TRBD2	TRBV28	TRBJ2-7	-	CASSQTSGSLVQYF	TGTGCCAGCAGCCAGACTAGCGGGAGCCTGGTACAGTACTTC
TRBD2	TRBV30	TRBJ2-1	-	CAWSRAGYHNEQFF	TGTGCCTGGAGTCGAGCGGGATATCACAATGAGCAGTTCTTC
-	TRBV30	TRBJ1-2	-	CAWSVRGYYGYTF	TGTGCCTGGAGTGTACGAGGTTATTATGGCTACACCTTC
-	TRBV19	TRBJ1-2	-	CASRTSGIGPYGYTF	TGTGCCAGTAGGACTTCCGGCATTGGCCCCTATGGCTACACCTTC
-	TRBV7-2	TRBJ1-1	-	CASSLAMGGREAFF	TGTGCCAGCAGCTTAGCGATGGGGGGACGGGAAGCTTTCTTT
TRBD1	TRBV18	TRBJ1-1	-	CASSPTGMNTEAFF	TGTGCCAGCTCTCCGACAGGGATGAACACTGAAGCTTTCTTT
TRBD1	TRBV7-2	TRBJ1-2	-	CASASGGTHYGYTF	TGTGCCAGCGCCTCAGGGGGCACACACTATGGCTACACCTTC
-	TRBV27	TRBJ2-5	-	CASSLFGESQETQYF	TGTGCCAGCAGTTTATTCGGTGAATCCCAAGAGACCCAGTACTTC
-	TRBV7-3	TRBJ2-7	-	CASSLNSAFVNPHEQYF	TGTGCCAGCAGCTTAAACTCAGCGTTCGTAAACCCCCACGAGCAGTACTTC
-	TRBV18	TRBJ2-6	once	CASSPLQGSSGANVLTF	TGTGCCAGCTCACCACTCCAAGGGAGCTCTGGGGCCAACGTCCTGACTTTC
-	TRBV28	TRBJ2-1	-	CASRTPPGSRRLSSYNEQFF	TGTGCCAGCAGAACTCCGCCAGGGTCTCGAAGATTAAGCTCCTACAATGAGCAGTTCTTC
TRBD2	TRBV14	TRBJ2-5	-	CASSQLGRGETQYF	TGTGCCAGCAGCCAACTCGGGAGGGGAGAGACCCAGTACTTC
TRBD1	TRBV7-9	TRBJ2-7	-	CASSSPGGASYEQYF	TGTGCCAGCAGCTCCCCAGGGGGCGCGTCCTACGAGCAGTACTTC
-	TRBV19	TRBJ2-3	-	CASSILISTSTDTQYF	TGTGCCAGTAGTATATTGATCTCGACTAGCACAGATACGCAGTATTTT
TRBD2	TRBV10-3	TRBJ2-3	once	CAISGTSGSDTQYF	TGTGCCATCAGCGGGACTAGCGGATCAGATACGCAGTATTTT
TRBD1	TRBV29-1	TRBJ2-7	-	CSVEDRPFSYEQYF	TGCAGCGTTGAGGACAGGCCTTTCTCCTACGAGCAGTACTTC
-	TRBV27	TRBJ1-2	few	CASSLSSEQGLYGYTF	TGTGCCAGCAGTTTATCATCGGAGCAGGGCCTCTATGGCTACACCTTC
-	TRBV28	TRBJ1-1	once	CASRDSGARDTEAFF	TGTGCCAGCAGGGATTCAGGGGCTCGGGACACTGAAGCTTTCTTT
-	TRBV7-2	TRBJ1-3	-	CASSLVGSYGNTIYF	TGTGCCAGCAGCTTAGTCGGGTCCTACGGAAACACCATATATTTT
TRBD1	TRBV3-1/TRBV3-2	TRBJ1-2	-	CASSLRQGASHGYTF	TGTGCCAGCAGCCTCCGACAGGGGGCCTCTCATGGCTACACCTTC
-	TRBV6-5	TRBJ1-1	-	CASSYEARVTEAFF	TGTGCCAGCAGTTACGAGGCGAGAGTCACTGAAGCTTTCTTT
-	TRBV6-1	TRBJ2-5	-	CASSEGQGRGTQYF	TGTGCCAGCAGTGAAGGACAGGGGAGGGGGACCCAGTACTTC
TRBD1	TRBV7-9	TRBJ2-4	once	CASSGQGNYKNIQYF	TGTGCCAGCAGCGGACAGGGGAATTACAAAAACATTCAGTACTTC
TRBD1	TRBV4-3	TRBJ1-4	-	CASSQVGTGAEKLFF	TGCGCCAGCAGCCAAGTCGGGACAGGGGCCGAAAAACTGTTTTTT
-	TRBV5-1	TRBJ1-6	few	CASSRDPGGNSPLHF	TGCGCCAGCAGCCGGGACCCGGGGGGGAATTCACCCCTCCACTTT
-	TRBV19	TRBJ2-7	-	CASSYSETYEQYF	TGTGCCAGTAGTTACTCGGAGACCTACGAGCAGTACTTC
-	TRBV7-6	TRBJ1-6	-	CASSLNSEGLSPLHF	TGTGCCAGCAGCTTAAATTCGGAGGGCCTTTCACCCCTCCACTTT
TRBD2	TRBV19	TRBJ2-2	-	CASSTPAGPEGELFF	TGTGCCAGTAGTACCCCAGCGGGGCCTGAGGGGGAGCTGTTTTTT
-	TRBV28	TRBJ1-2	-	CASTARTVNYGYTF	TGTGCCAGCACCGCAAGGACAGTTAACTATGGCTACACCTTC
TRBD1	TRBV28	TRBJ1-2	-	CASSFRDRSAGGYTF	TGTGCCAGCAGTTTCCGGGACAGGTCGGCAGGAGGCTACACCTTC
TRBD2	TRBV12-3/TRBV12-4	TRBJ2-5	-	CASSKREGKRQYF	TGTGCCAGCAGTAAGCGGGAGGGCAAACGACAGTACTTC
TRBD2	TRBV18	TRBJ2-1	-	CASSPTSGRNNEQFF	TGTGCCAGCTCACCGACTAGCGGACGAAACAATGAGCAGTTCTTC
-	TRBV20-1	TRBJ1-1	few	CSARDASIAFF	TGCAGTGCTAGAGATGCCAGTATAGCTTTCTTT
TRBD1	TRBV7-2	TRBJ1-3	-	CASSLGTGGITIYF	TGTGCCAGCAGCTTAGGAACAGGGGGCATCACCATATATTTT
-	TRBV4-2	TRBJ1-2	once	CASSPPGGGYTF	TGTGCCAGCAGCCCTCCGGGGGGAGGCTACACCTTC
TRBD2	TRBV19	TRBJ2-2	few	CASRRAGVGTGELFF	TGTGCCAGTCGACGAGCGGGAGTTGGCACCGGGGAGCTGTTTTTT
-	TRBV9	TRBJ1-4	-	CASSVEGGNEKLFF	TGTGCCAGCAGCGTAGAAGGGGGAAATGAAAAACTGTTTTTT
TRBD2	TRBV28	TRBJ2-7	-	CASSSSRTSRTYEQYF	TGTGCCAGCAGTTCCTCAAGGACTAGCCGTACCTACGAGCAGTACTTC
-	TRBV20-1	TRBJ2-7	-	CSASLATLLGEQYF	TGCAGTGCTAGTTTAGCGACCCTTTTAGGCGAGCAGTACTTC
TRBD2	TRBV25-1	TRBJ2-1	-	CASSSRAGVNNEQFF	TGTGCCAGCAGTTCTCGAGCGGGAGTTAACAATGAGCAGTTCTTC
-	TRBV20-1	TRBJ2-5	-	CSAQAQETQYF	TGCAGTGCCCAGGCCCAGGAGACCCAGTACTTC
-	TRBV19	TRBJ2-1	-	CASSMLARYEQFF	TGTGCCAGTAGTATGCTAGCGCGATATGAGCAGTTCTTC
TRBD1	TRBV18	TRBJ1-6	-	CASSQSSGGVQSPLHF	TGTGCCAGCTCACAATCATCAGGGGGTGTACAGTCACCCCTCCACTTT
-	TRBV24-1	TRBJ1-3	-	CATSDSTASGNTIYF	TGTGCCACCAGTGATTCAACAGCCTCTGGAAACACCATATATTTT